These T cell receptor beta chains were read from a single sample in a study of blood T cells in healthy people across ages. TCRdb re-analysed the 5' RACE reads in MiXCR, keeping a single row per CDR3 protein. The data show roughly 830,000 distinct CDR3 sequences, approximately 65% seen once. Input material: blood. The receptors shown here come from a young man in good health. The CDR3 runs from the conserved cysteine through the conserved F or W. A D gene is named only where the DNA matches it firmly. For some rows the clone size is stated as once, few or many, or as a class when expanded; others skip it.

clone size | J gene | D gene | V gene | CDR3 protein | CDR3 DNA
. | TRBJ2-2 | . | TRBV27 | CASSPGRWGTGELFF | TGTGCCAGCAGCCCGGGGCGGTGGGGCACCGGGGAGCTGTTTTTT
. | TRBJ1-2 | . | TRBV6-5 | CASKAGTVCGYTF | TGTGCCAGCAAAGCCGGGACGGTGTGTGGCTACACCTTC
few | TRBJ2-1 | . | TRBV6-2/TRBV6-3 | CASSTGGPINEQFF | TGTGCCAGCAGTACCGGGGGACCCATAAATGAGCAGTTCTTC
. | TRBJ1-2 | . | TRBV21-1 | CASSKMRWTGDPGCYTF | TGTGCCAGCAGCAAGATGAGATGGACAGGCGACCCGGGATGCTACACCTTC
. | TRBJ2-1 | TRBD2 | TRBV5-1 | CASSSTGTSGNEQFF | TGCGCCAGCAGCTCTACCGGGACTAGTGGTAATGAGCAGTTCTTC
few | TRBJ2-3 | . | TRBV20-1 | CSARETLNTDTQYF | TGCAGTGCTAGAGAAACATTAAACACAGATACGCAGTATTTT
few | TRBJ2-5 | . | TRBV9 | CASSVVGGGTETQYF | TGTGCCAGCAGCGTAGTAGGGGGGGGGACTGAGACCCAGTACTTC
. | TRBJ2-7 | . | TRBV11-1 | CASSLAAGRYEQYF | TGTGCCAGCAGCTTAGCGGCAGGGCGGTACGAGCAGTACTTC
few | TRBJ2-7 | TRBD1 | TRBV10-3 | CAIRPDRAYEQYF | TGTGCCATCAGGCCGGACAGGGCCTACGAGCAGTACTTC
. | TRBJ1-2 | TRBD1 | TRBV6-1 | CASSSTQGTDYGYTF | TGTGCCAGCAGTAGTACACAGGGGACGGACTATGGCTACACCTTC
few | TRBJ2-5 | . | TRBV10-3 | CAISVVGRETQYF | TGTGCCATCAGTGTGGTGGGGAGAGAGACCCAGTACTTC
few | TRBJ1-2 | TRBD1 | TRBV20-1 | CSAEMGQGVYGYTF | TGCAGTGCAGAAATGGGACAGGGGGTATATGGCTACACCTTC
. | TRBJ2-7 | TRBD2 | TRBV5-1 | CASSTSGGLYEQYF | TGCGCCAGCAGCACGTCGGGGGGGCTCTACGAGCAGTACTTC
few | TRBJ1-6 | . | TRBV15 | CATSRRTASISYNSPLHF | TGTGCCACCAGCAGACGGACAGCCTCTATTAGTTATAATTCACCCCTCCACTTT
few | TRBJ1-2 | . | TRBV4-2 | CASSQGAPNYGYTF | TGTGCCAGCAGCCAAGGGGCTCCGAACTATGGCTACACCTTC
. | TRBJ2-5 | TRBD2 | TRBV5-1 | CASSLGTSGSQETQYF | TGCGCCAGCAGCTTGGGGACTAGCGGGTCACAAGAGACCCAGTACTTC
. | TRBJ2-5 | TRBD2 | TRBV7-8 | CASSLDRLAGESKKTQYF | TGTGCCAGCAGCTTAGATAGACTAGCGGGGGAAAGTAAAAAGACCCAGTACTTC
once | TRBJ2-2 | . | TRBV11-1 | CASSLLSGSTGELFF | TGTGCCAGCAGCTTGTTAAGCGGTTCCACCGGGGAGCTGTTTTTT
. | TRBJ1-1 | TRBD1 | TRBV6-6 | CASRYGAGGEAFF | TGTGCCAGCAGATACGGCGCAGGGGGTGAAGCTTTCTTT
. | TRBJ1-2 | . | TRBV29-1 | CSVEPAVGFGYTF | TGCAGCGTTGAACCGGCCGTGGGATTTGGCTACACCTTC
few | TRBJ2-1 | TRBD2 | TRBV10-3 | CAIRDGGNEQFF | TGTGCCATCAGGGACGGGGGGAATGAGCAGTTCTTC
. | TRBJ2-7 | TRBD2 | TRBV7-2 | CASSLSVGLAGYEQYF | TGTGCCAGCAGCTTATCTGTAGGACTAGCGGGTTACGAGCAGTACTTC
. | TRBJ2-7 | TRBD2 | TRBV7-3 | CASSLGGGAGHEQYF | TGTGCCAGCAGCTTAGGGGGTGGAGCGGGGCACGAGCAGTACTTC
once | TRBJ2-7 | TRBD1 | TRBV15 | CATSFRTGPSYEQYF | TGTGCCACCAGCTTTAGGACAGGGCCATCCTACGAGCAGTACTTC
many | TRBJ2-1 | . | TRBV7-2 | CASSPTLGWQFF | TGTGCCAGCAGCCCGACGTTAGGGTGGCAGTTCTTC
. | TRBJ2-1 | . | TRBV28 | CASSFARQGRAYNEQFF | TGTGCCAGCAGTTTCGCACGCCAGGGACGGGCCTACAATGAGCAGTTCTTC
. | TRBJ2-1 | . | TRBV27 | CASSTTADYYNDEQFF | TGTGCCAGCAGTACCACAGCGGACTATTACAATGATGAGCAGTTCTTC
. | TRBJ2-5 | TRBD2 | TRBV6-5 | CASSYSFVAGRQETQYF | TGTGCCAGCAGTTACTCGTTTGTAGCGGGGAGACAAGAGACCCAGTACTTC
once | TRBJ2-7 | TRBD1 | TRBV5-5 | CASSQQGNPSYEQYF | TGTGCCAGCAGCCAACAGGGGAATCCCTCCTACGAGCAGTACTTC
. | TRBJ1-1 | . | TRBV28 | CASSSEWGGNTEAFF | TGTGCCAGCAGTTCTGAATGGGGCGGGAACACTGAAGCTTTCTTT
. | TRBJ2-2 | . | TRBV12-3/TRBV12-4 | CASRLGVGSIGELFF | TGTGCCAGCAGGTTGGGGGTAGGATCTATCGGGGAGCTGTTTTTT
. | TRBJ2-2 | . | TRBV12-3/TRBV12-4 | CASTVSIGVTNTGELFF | TGTGCCAGCACAGTATCGATAGGGGTTACGAACACCGGGGAGCTGTTTTTT
. | TRBJ2-5 | . | TRBV7-3 | CASSLRTGIQETQYF | TGTGCCAGCAGCTTAAGAACAGGGATCCAAGAGACCCAGTACTTC
few | TRBJ2-7 | . | TRBV7-2 | CASSSPPGRYEQYF | TGTGCCAGCAGCTCGCCCCCAGGGCGTTACGAGCAGTACTTC
. | TRBJ2-1 | . | TRBV4-3 | CASSQGLEQFF | TGCGCCAGCAGCCAGGGACTCGAGCAGTTCTTC
. | TRBJ2-5 | . | TRBV12-3/TRBV12-4 | CASSFRESETQYF | TGTGCCAGCAGTTTCAGGGAGTCAGAGACCCAGTACTTC
few | TRBJ2-1 | TRBD1 | TRBV20-1 | CSATDRGNEQFF | TGCAGTGCTACAGACAGGGGAAATGAGCAGTTCTTC
. | TRBJ2-7 | TRBD2 | TRBV27 | CASSQTSGYLYEQYF | TGTGCCAGCAGTCAGACTAGCGGATACTTGTACGAGCAGTACTTC
. | TRBJ2-4 | TRBD1 | TRBV6-5 | CAVRTGLGNIQYF | TGTGCCGTCCGGACAGGGCTTGGAAACATTCAGTACTTC
. | TRBJ1-2 | . | TRBV27 | CASTDGVGYTF | TGTGCCAGCACCGATGGAGTGGGCTACACCTTC
few | TRBJ2-1 | TRBD2 | TRBV7-9 | CASSLGATSGSYNEQFF | TGTGCCAGCAGCTTAGGGGCGACTAGCGGATCCTACAATGAGCAGTTCTTC
. | TRBJ1-5 | . | TRBV4-3 | CASSQGSGPNQPQHF | TGCGCCAGCAGCCAAGGGAGCGGACCCAATCAGCCCCAGCATTTT
. | TRBJ2-7 | TRBD1 | TRBV28 | CASTLGQASDEQYF | TGTGCCAGCACCCTCGGACAGGCTAGTGACGAGCAGTACTTC
once | TRBJ2-6 | . | TRBV5-8 | CASRFTNSGANVLTF | TGTGCCAGCAGGTTTACTAACTCTGGGGCCAACGTCCTGACTTTC
few | TRBJ2-1 | . | TRBV29-1 | CSVEPSPWNEQFF | TGCAGCGTTGAGCCTAGCCCCTGGAATGAGCAGTTCTTC
. | TRBJ1-2 | TRBD1 | TRBV4-1 | CASSHGTAFYGYTF | TGCGCCAGCAGCCACGGGACAGCTTTCTATGGCTACACCTTC
. | TRBJ2-5 | . | TRBV7-2 | CASSLNLGPIVKTQYF | TGTGCCAGCAGCTTAAACTTAGGACCAATCGTAAAGACCCAGTACTTC
. | TRBJ2-7 | . | TRBV5-1 | CASKSSGLLYEQYF | TGCGCCAGCAAATCCTCGGGCCTCCTCTACGAGCAGTACTTC
few | TRBJ2-7 | . | TRBV28 | CASRIPRGYEQYF | TGTGCCAGCAGGATACCGAGAGGTTACGAGCAGTACTTC
. | TRBJ1-5 | . | TRBV12-3/TRBV12-4 | CASSRTVRAQPQHF | TGTGCCAGCAGTCGGACAGTCAGGGCTCAGCCCCAGCATTTT
. | TRBJ2-3 | . | TRBV7-2 | CASSLRRGGGDTWYF | TGTGCCAGCAGCTTGCGTAGGGGGGGGGGAGATACGTGGTATTTT
few | TRBJ2-7 | . | TRBV12-3/TRBV12-4 | CASSFRQRAYEQYF | TGTGCCAGCAGTTTCCGCCAGAGAGCCTACGAGCAGTACTTC
. | TRBJ1-6 | TRBD1 | TRBV10-2 | CASSVSGTVSPLHF | TGCGCCAGCAGTGTCTCCGGGACAGTTTCACCCCTCCACTTT
. | TRBJ2-5 | . | TRBV18 | CASSPSAGHAGETQYF | TGTGCCAGCTCACCTTCGGCGGGGCACGCGGGTGAGACCCAGTACTTC
. | TRBJ2-5 | TRBD1 | TRBV6-1 | CASRAYQGARRFEETQYF | TGTGCCAGCAGGGCTTATCAGGGGGCGCGTAGATTCGAGGAGACCCAGTACTTC
. | TRBJ1-1 | TRBD1 | TRBV28 | CASRAGTGFRTEAFF | TGTGCCAGCAGGGCCGGGACAGGGTTTCGGACTGAAGCTTTCTTT
once | TRBJ1-4 | . | TRBV28 | CASSLFGATNGKLFF | TGTGCCAGCAGTTTATTCGGGGCAACTAATGGAAAACTGTTTTTT
. | TRBJ2-3 | . | TRBV28 | CASSLRAGLVTDTQYF | TGTGCCAGCAGTTTACGGGCAGGGTTGGTCACAGATACGCAGTATTTT
. | TRBJ1-2 | . | TRBV20-1 | CSVPRPDTYGYTF | TGCAGTGTCCCAAGACCGGATACTTATGGCTACACCTTC
once | TRBJ2-3 | TRBD2 | TRBV5-1 | CASSLTSGGPPDTQYF | TGCGCCAGCAGCCTGACTAGCGGGGGACCCCCAGATACGCAGTATTTT